The 31 T cell receptor beta chains in this list originate from one sample, sequenced in a study of neurological immune-mediated disorders. In TCRdb, the 5' RACE reads were re-called with MiXCR into one record per CDR3 protein. The table has 40,000 to 55,000 distinct CDR3 sequences, 3% seen once. Sequenced material: PBMCs. The origin of the receptors is a woman aged 45-60 years with multiple sclerosis.

This clonotype has a count of ten or more. The chain uses TRBV11-2 and TRBJ1-1; D perhaps matches TRBD1 (6 bases). CDR3 length: 15 amino acids. V dropped 5 bases and J dropped 0 bases, with 13 bases sitting between them. Per germline, CDR1 SGHAT and CDR2 FQNNGV. This chain's CDR3 is CASSPWDTVNTEAFF. CDR3 bases: TGTGCCAGCAGCCCCTGGGACACAGTGAACACTGAAGCTTTCTTT.

The CDR3 DNA follows: TGTGCCAGCAGCTTAGAGTATAGCAGACTAGGGGATGAGCAGTTCTTC. Its protein product is CASSLEYSRLGDEQFF. The chain couples TRBV7-2 to TRBJ2-1; the D gene is possibly TRBD2 (6 bases). The CDR3 consists of 16 residues. Germline V lookup: CDR1 SGHTA, CDR2 FQGNSA. Trimming left V 1 base short and J 8 bases short, with 18 bases between.

This clonotype was counted at least ten times. This rearrangement joins TRBV28 to TRBJ1-6; D is unclear. The CDR3 runs 15 residues. Trimming took 1 base from V and 7 from J, leaving 11 bases between them. The germline gives CDR1 MDHEN, CDR2 SYDVKM. The CDR3 sequence: CASSLFRIGNSPLHF. The DNA of the CDR3 is TGTGCCAGCAGTTTATTCAGGATAGGCAATTCACCCCTCCACTTT.

Ten or more counts support this clonotype. The rearrangement uses TRBV20-1 and TRBJ1-2, with no clear D. Germline values: CDR1 DFQATT, CDR2 SNEGSKA (reference sequence). The V end was cut by 5 bases, the J end by 2 bases, with 12 bases between. This CDR3 is built from 13 residues. The CDR3 DNA follows: TGCAGTGCTGAGGGCGGCCCAAACTATGGCTACACCTTC. This translates into CSAEGGPNYGYTF.

The sample holds many counts of this clonotype. CDR3 sequence reads: CSARVEGTDTQYF. The CDR3 nucleotides are TGCAGTGCTAGGGTCGAAGGCACAGATACGCAGTATTTT. The chain uses TRBV20-1 and TRBJ2-3, with D unresolved. The V end lost 3 bases, the J end lost 1 base, and 8 bases lay between the germline ends. Per germline, CDR1 DFQATT and CDR2 SNEGSKA (reference sequence). This CDR3 comprises 13 residues.

Ten or more counts support this clonotype. The chain employs TRBV7-2 and TRBJ2-3, with D perhaps matching TRBD2 (7 bases). With 4 bases removed from V and 0 bases from J, the gap between germline ends came to 17 bases. The CDR3 is 17 amino acids. Germline CDR1 reads SGHTA; CDR2 reads FQGNSA. The CDR3 DNA reads TGTGCCAGCAGCTACCTGAGGGGGGGGACAAGCACAGATACGCAGTATTTT. Translated, it gives CASSYLRGGTSTDTQYF.

This clonotype appeared many times. This sequence joins TRBV5-6 and TRBJ2-1; 10 bases fit TRBD2. Trimming cost V 2 bases and J 3 bases; bases outside gene matches: 2. This CDR3 comprises 15 residues. Germline assignment: CDR1 SGHDT and CDR2 YYEEEE. CDR3 DNA sequence: TGTGCCAGCAGCTTCGGACTAGCGGACTACAATGAGCAGTTCTTC. Protein sequence: CASSFGLADYNEQFF.

This clonotype was counted at least ten times. The genes are TRBV20-1 and TRBJ2-1; perhaps TRBD1 as D (6 bases). This CDR3 has 18 residues. The germline V gene encodes CDR1 DFQATT and CDR2 SNEGSKA (reference sequence). V lost 1 base and J 7 bases, leaving 26 bases between the germline ends. This CDR3 reads CSARVKGQFPRSHNEQFF. CDR3 in DNA: TGCAGTGCTAGAGTCAAAGGACAGTTCCCCCGGTCCCATAATGAGCAGTTCTTC.

This clonotype was counted at least ten times. The chain employs TRBV5-1 and TRBJ1-2, with D tentatively TRBD1 (6 bases). CDR1 is SGHRS and CDR2 is YFSETQ in the germline V gene. V was clipped by 0 bases and J by 5 bases, with 11 bases between them. The CDR3 contains 14 residues. CDR3 residues: CASSLAGDLYGYTF. DNA of the CDR3: TGCGCCAGCAGCTTGGCAGGGGACTTATATGGCTACACCTTC.

This clonotype has just a few counts. It may be a read error: a sequence one base away is much more abundant. The J gene is TRBJ1-2, the V gene TRBV28; maybe TRBD1 (6 bases). Germline assignment: CDR1 MDHEN and CDR2 SYDVKM. This CDR3 has 12 amino acids. CDR3 nucleotide sequence: TGTGACAGCAGTTCCGGACAGTATGGCTACACCTTC. It codes for CDSSSGQYGYTF.

This clonotype was seen at least ten times. The chain is built from TRBV5-1 and TRBJ1-1; D gene uncertain. The germline V and J ends were trimmed by 5 bases and 7 bases, with 15 bases remaining between them. Germline V gene data show CDR1 as SGHRS and CDR2 as YFSETQ. The CDR3 covers 13 residues. The CDR3, as DNA: TGCGCCAGCAGTCCTACGCTACACAATGAAGCTTTCTTT. The encoded protein is CASSPTLHNEAFF.

This clonotype was picked up many times. The chain couples TRBV5-1 to TRBJ1-6, with 11 nucleotides matching TRBD1. Losses at the gene ends were 4 bases for V and 1 base for J; bases not matched to a gene: 4. This CDR3 comprises 17 residues. Germline CDR1 and CDR2: SGHRS and YFSETQ. The CDR3, as DNA: TGCGCCAGCAGCGCCGGACAGGGGGCTTCCTATAATTCACCCCTCCACTTT. Its protein product is CASSAGQGASYNSPLHF.

This clonotype was counted ten times or more. This chain uses TRBV6-5 with TRBJ2-5; 12 bases map to TRBD2. V lost 6 bases and J lost 2; bases outside the gene matches: 7. The CDR3 loop spans 16 amino acids. Germline V gene lookup returns CDR1 MNHEY and CDR2 SVGAGI. The chain's CDR3 is CASSRRGLAGQETQYF. DNA for the CDR3: TGTGCCAGCAGCCGAAGAGGACTAGCGGGACAAGAGACCCAGTACTTC.

This clonotype has a count of ten or more. This rearrangement joins TRBV7-2 to TRBJ2-1, with D maybe TRBD1 (6 bases). Between the trimmed V and J ends, which lost 3 bases and 6 bases, there was a span of 15 bases. Per the germline V gene, CDR1 is SGHTA and CDR2 is FQGNSA. The CDR3 extends over 15 amino acids. The CDR3 reads CASSLDSRRSNEQFF. The CDR3 DNA is TGTGCCAGCAGCTTGGACAGCCGACGATCCAATGAGCAGTTCTTC.

This clonotype was seen many times. The V gene is TRBV6-6, the J gene TRBJ2-2, with D hard to call. With 7 bases removed from V and 5 bases from J, the gap between germline ends came to 14 bases. From germline, CDR1 is MNHNY and CDR2 SVGAGI (reference sequence). This CDR3 region has 14 residues. The CDR3: CASIYSPPTGELFF. Written as DNA, the CDR3 is TGTGCCAGCATTTATTCTCCCCCGACCGGGGAGCTGTTTTTT.

This clonotype was counted ten times or more. The rearrangement uses TRBV20-1 and TRBJ1-1; possible D gene TRBD1, 5 bases. The germline CDR1 and CDR2 sequences are DFQATT and SNEGSKA (reference sequence). CDR3 length: 12 residues. Trimming removed 3 bases from V and 5 bases from J, with 10 bases in between. This chain's CDR3 is CSAREGWTEAFF. The CDR3 DNA reads as TGCAGTGCTAGGGAGGGGTGGACTGAAGCTTTCTTT.

This clonotype was seen many times. The chain carries TRBV27 and TRBJ1-1; D possibly corresponds to TRBD1 (6 bases). Trimming removed 11 bases from V and 7 bases from J, with 23 bases in between. This CDR3 contains 14 residues. The germline CDR1 and CDR2 sequences are MNHEY and SMNVEV (reference sequence). CDR3 DNA sequence: TGTGCCGCACGAGCGGGGAGGGGGGGTGATGAAGCTTTCTTT. The encoded protein is CAARAGRGGDEAFF.

This clonotype was detected ten times or more. The chain combines TRBV5-1 with TRBJ2-5; 10 bases are a match to TRBD2. The V segment lost 4 bases and the J segment 0 bases; nucleotides outside the gene matches: 21. CDR3 length equals 21 residues. CDR1 SGHRS and CDR2 YFSETQ come from the germline V gene. In nucleotides, the CDR3 is TGCGCCAGCAGCCCCGGAGGTACCCTTAGCGGGGGGCGGAAAGACCAAGAGACCCAGTACTTC. The encoded protein is CASSPGGTLSGGRKDQETQYF. The variable domain in full, completed from reference TRBV5-1 and TRBJ2-5, reads KAGVTQTPRYLIKTRGQQVTLSCSPISGHRSVSWYQQTPGQGLQFLFEYFSETQRNKGNFPGRFSGRQFSNSRSEMNVSTLELGDSALYLCASSPGGTLSGGRKDQETQYFGPGTRLLVL.

This clonotype showed up many times. The chain employs TRBV5-1 and TRBJ1-2; 8 bases align to TRBD1. The germline V gene encodes CDR1 SGHRS and CDR2 YFSETQ. This CDR3 spans 13 amino acids. V shed 4 bases, J shed 6 bases, and the junction held 5 bases outside the gene matches. CDR3 in amino acids: CASSPGTGNGYTF. DNA of the CDR3: TGCGCCAGCAGCCCCGGGACAGGCAATGGCTACACCTTC. The variable domain in full, with the rest retrieved from reference TRBV5-1 and TRBJ1-2, is KAGVTQTPRYLIKTRGQQVTLSCSPISGHRSVSWYQQTPGQGLQFLFEYFSETQRNKGNFPGRFSGRQFSNSRSEMNVSTLELGDSALYLCASSPGTGNGYTFGSGTRLTVV.

This clonotype was seen many times. This chain uses TRBV27 with TRBJ1-6, with D possibly matching TRBD1 (5 bases). From germline, CDR1 is MNHEY and CDR2 SMNVEV (reference sequence). V gave up 5 bases and J gave up 5 bases, with 13 bases separating them. This CDR3 has 15 residues. The CDR3 reads CASSKRGLNNSPLHF. The CDR3 DNA reads as TGTGCCAGCAGTAAAAGGGGTTTGAATAATTCACCCCTCCACTTT.

The sample holds many counts of this clonotype. V and J are TRBV10-3 and TRBJ1-1, with TRBD1 matching over 9 bases. V lost 3 bases and J lost 4; bases outside the gene matches: 9. Germline CDR1 reads ENHRY; CDR2 reads SYGVKD. The CDR3 is 16 residues long. The CDR3 reads CAISEATGGMATEAFF. CDR3 nucleotide sequence: TGTGCCATCAGTGAAGCGACAGGGGGAATGGCCACTGAAGCTTTCTTT.

Ten or more counts support this clonotype. The chain joins TRBV20-1 to TRBJ2-1; D call uncertain. Trimming took 0 bases from V and 0 from J, leaving 9 bases between them. Germline-derived CDR1 and CDR2 are DFQATT and SNEGSKA (reference sequence). The CDR3 sequence is 15 residues long. CDR3 sequence reads: CSARDRLGSYNEQFF. Here the CDR3 DNA reads TGCAGTGCTAGAGATCGACTGGGCTCCTACAATGAGCAGTTCTTC.

This clonotype was detected many times. This chain connects TRBV6-6 to TRBJ2-7; tentative D call: TRBD2 (5 bases). The CDR3 has 13 amino acids. Trimming removed 2 bases at V and 4 bases at J, with 9 bases between. Germline CDR1 reads MNHNY; CDR2 reads SVGAGI (reference sequence). The CDR3 region is CASSYMGSYEQYV. DNA of the CDR3: TGTGCCAGCAGTTACATGGGGAGTTACGAGCAGTACGTC.

This clonotype was seen repeatedly, ten times or more. The chain is built from TRBV4-2 and TRBJ2-5; possible D gene TRBD1, 5 bases. The CDR3 has 15 amino acids. The germline V and J ends were trimmed by 1 base and 4 bases, with 13 bases remaining between them. Per germline, CDR1 LGHNA and CDR2 YNFKEQ. The CDR3: CASSQVLSDRETQYF. In nucleotides, the CDR3 is TGTGCCAGCAGCCAAGTGCTCTCCGACAGAGAGACCCAGTACTTC.

This clonotype appeared many times. CDR3 nucleotides: TGCAGTGCTAGAGCCCCTGAGAGGGGCGCCTATGGCTACACCTTC. This gives the protein CSARAPERGAYGYTF. The chain carries TRBV20-1 and TRBJ1-2; weak D call: TRBD1 (5 bases). CDR3 length equals 15 residues. Germline V gives CDR1 DFQATT, CDR2 SNEGSKA (reference sequence). V was cut by 1 base and J by 4 bases, with 16 bases left in between.

This clonotype was counted ten times or more. V usage is TRBV12-3 or TRBV12-4 and J usage is TRBJ2-2; perhaps TRBD2 as D (6 bases). Trimming stripped 5 bases from V and 2 bases from J, with 15 bases between. This CDR3 is built from 16 residues. The CDR3 here is CASSRLGGINTGELFF. CDR3 coding DNA: TGTGCCAGCAGTCGATTGGGCGGGATAAACACCGGGGAGCTGTTTTTT.

This clonotype was counted at least ten times. The CDR3: CSARDQGEATDTQYF. The CDR3 DNA follows: TGCAGTGCTAGAGATCAAGGGGAAGCCACAGATACGCAGTATTTT. This sequence joins TRBV20-1 and TRBJ2-3, with D perhaps TRBD1 (5 bases). This CDR3 is built from 15 residues. The V gene's germline CDR1 is DFQATT and CDR2 SNEGSKA (reference sequence). V dropped 0 bases and J dropped 2 bases, with 12 bases sitting between them.

This clonotype was observed at least ten times. The chain couples TRBV5-1 to TRBJ2-2; D gene unclear. In germline, CDR1 is SGHRS, CDR2 YFSETQ. The CDR3 contains 14 residues. The ends were cut back, 0 bases at V and 8 bases at J, with 11 bases in the middle. The CDR3 is CASSLAVGVGELFF. Written as DNA, the CDR3 is TGCGCCAGCAGCTTGGCCGTTGGGGTAGGGGAGCTGTTTTTT.

This clonotype was counted ten times or more. This chain joins TRBV20-1 and TRBJ2-7; 9 bases match TRBD2. J was trimmed by 0 bases and V by 2 bases; bases with no gene match: 8. The germline V gene encodes CDR1 DFQATT and CDR2 SNEGSKA (reference sequence). The CDR3 contains 16 residues. The CDR3 DNA follows: TGCAGTGCTAGACTAGCGGGACGGACCATCTCCTACGAGCAGTACTTC. The encoded protein is CSARLAGRTISYEQYF.

This clonotype was recorded at least ten times. This rearrangement joins TRBV5-1 to TRBJ2-3, with TRBD1 matching 8 bases. V lost 5 bases, J lost 1 base, and 6 bases stayed unmatched. Germline CDR1 is SGHRS and CDR2 is YFSETQ. The CDR3 contains 15 residues. CDR3 sequence reads: CASSSGTGRTDTQYF. In DNA, the CDR3 is TGCGCCAGCAGTTCCGGGACAGGCCGCACAGATACGCAGTATTTT. Drawing the rest from reference TRBV5-1 and TRBJ2-3, the complete variable domain is KAGVTQTPRYLIKTRGQQVTLSCSPISGHRSVSWYQQTPGQGLQFLFEYFSETQRNKGNFPGRFSGRQFSNSRSEMNVSTLELGDSALYLCASSSGTGRTDTQYFGPGTRLTVL.

The table lists this clonotype with many counts. The chain is built from TRBV6-5 and TRBJ1-3, with D uncertain. The CDR3 sequence is 15 residues long. V lost 5 bases and J lost 0, with 11 bases in between. Germline loops: CDR1 MNHEY, CDR2 SVGAGI. The CDR3 is CASSETDISGNTIYF. The CDR3 region has the DNA TGTGCCAGCAGTGAGACCGATATCTCTGGAAACACCATATATTTT.